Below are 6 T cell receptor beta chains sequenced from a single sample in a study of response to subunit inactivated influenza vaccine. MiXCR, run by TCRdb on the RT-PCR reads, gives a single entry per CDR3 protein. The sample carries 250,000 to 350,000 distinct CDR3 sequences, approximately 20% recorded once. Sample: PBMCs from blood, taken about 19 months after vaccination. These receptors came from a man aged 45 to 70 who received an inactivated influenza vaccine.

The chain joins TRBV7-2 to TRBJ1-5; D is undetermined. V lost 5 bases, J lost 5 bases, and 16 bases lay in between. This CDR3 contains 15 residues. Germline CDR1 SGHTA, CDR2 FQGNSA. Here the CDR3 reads CASSPEKGGYQPQHF. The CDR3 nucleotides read TGTGCCAGCAGCCCAGAGAAGGGAGGATATCAGCCCCAGCATTTT.

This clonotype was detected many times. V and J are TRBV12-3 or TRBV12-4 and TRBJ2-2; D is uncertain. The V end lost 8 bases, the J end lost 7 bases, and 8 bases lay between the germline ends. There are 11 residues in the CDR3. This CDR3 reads CASYMNGELFF. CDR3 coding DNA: TGTGCCAGCTACATGAACGGGGAGCTGTTTTTT.

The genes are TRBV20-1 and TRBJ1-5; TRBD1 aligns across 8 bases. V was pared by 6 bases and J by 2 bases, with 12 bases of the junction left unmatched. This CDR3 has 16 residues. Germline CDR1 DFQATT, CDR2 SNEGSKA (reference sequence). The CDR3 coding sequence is TGCAGTGCAATTCGGCGGTTGGGACAGGGCAATCAGCCCCAGCATTTT. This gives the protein CSAIRRLGQGNQPQHF.

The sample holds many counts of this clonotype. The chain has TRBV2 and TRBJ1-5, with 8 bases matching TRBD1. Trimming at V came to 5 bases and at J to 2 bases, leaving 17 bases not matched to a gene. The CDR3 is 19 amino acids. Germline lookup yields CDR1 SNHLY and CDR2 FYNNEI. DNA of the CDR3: TGTGCCAGCAGTCAAACGGACAGGGATATGGGGTTTGGCAATCAGCCCCAGCATTTT. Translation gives CASSQTDRDMGFGNQPQHF.

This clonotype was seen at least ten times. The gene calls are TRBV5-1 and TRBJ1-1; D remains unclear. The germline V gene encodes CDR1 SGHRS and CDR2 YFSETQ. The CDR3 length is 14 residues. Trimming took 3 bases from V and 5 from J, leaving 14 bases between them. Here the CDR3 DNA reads TGCGCCAGCAGCTCCGACACGGGCGAGACTGAAGCTTTCTTT. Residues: CASSSDTGETEAFF.

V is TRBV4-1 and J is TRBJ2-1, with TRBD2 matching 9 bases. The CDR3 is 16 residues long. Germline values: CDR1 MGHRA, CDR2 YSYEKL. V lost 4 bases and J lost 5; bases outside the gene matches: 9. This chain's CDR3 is CASSPEGLAPHNEQFF. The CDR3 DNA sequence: TGCGCCAGCAGCCCCGAGGGACTAGCTCCCCACAATGAGCAGTTCTTC.